The 23 T cell receptor beta chains below come from one sample, sequenced in a study of cytomegalovirus exposure and HLA in healthy donors. PCR used 60 Vbeta primers and 13 Jbeta primers. The method was immunoSEQ multiplex PCR; TCRdb's version includes in-frame clones alone and lacks a portion of them. Here the sample spans more than 110,000 clones, approximately 84% being singletons. Sequencing was performed on PBMCs. The receptors shown here come from a man aged 25 to 45 in good health and CMV-seropositive.

Concerning this clone itself: This same CDR3 is encoded by further DNA sequences in the sample. The chain recombines TRBV30 with TRBJ1-2, with unresolved D. The CDR3 extends over 13 amino acids. V was trimmed by 2 bases and J by 0 bases, leaving 7 bases between them. The germline V gene has CDR1 GTSNPN and CDR2 SVGIG (reference sequence). The CDR3 region is CAWSSDSNYGYTF. CDR3 DNA sequence: TGTGCCTGGAGTTCGGACTCTAACTATGGCTACACCTTC.

The gene calls are TRBV2 and TRBJ2-2; TRBD1 matches at 8 bases. This CDR3 region has 14 residues. V lost 7 bases and J lost 5; bases outside the gene matches: 6. CDR1 and CDR2 from the germline V gene are SNHLY and FYNNEI. The CDR3 DNA follows: TGTGCCAGCACCGGACAGGGTTTGACCGGGGAGCTGTTTTTT. This sequence encodes CASTGQGLTGELFF. Supplemented by reference TRBV2 and TRBJ2-2, the full variable domain reads EPEVTQTPSHQVTQMGQEVILRCVPISNHLYFYWYRQILGQKVEFLVSFYNNEISEKSEIFDDQFSVERPDGSNFTLKIRSTKLEDSAMYFCASTGQGLTGELFFGEGSRLTVL.

The J gene is TRBJ2-1, the V gene TRBV19, with 7 bases fitting TRBD1. Germline assignment: CDR1 LNHDA and CDR2 SQIVND (reference sequence). The CDR3 has 15 amino acids. The V and J ends lost 7 bases and 1 base, in that order; junction bases with no gene match: 7. The CDR3 loop is CASTPGGGSYNEQFF. The CDR3 bases are TGTGCCAGTACCCCAGGGGGTGGGTCCTACAATGAGCAGTTCTTC.

This chain links TRBV18 with TRBJ2-4; 7 nucleotides match TRBD1. Looked up from germline, CDR1 is KGHSH and CDR2 is LQKENI. The CDR3 loop spans 15 amino acids. The V segment lost 5 bases and the J segment 7 bases; nucleotides outside the gene matches: 11. In nucleotides, the CDR3 is TGTGCCAGCTCAAGGCAGGGGGATTTTTTGAACATTCAGTACTTC. Translation: CASSRQGDFLNIQYF.

This clone was seen a single time. The V call is TRBV7-3, the J call TRBJ2-1, with D possibly being TRBD1 (6 bases). Germline loops: CDR1 SGHTA, CDR2 FQGTGA. V dropped 2 bases and J dropped 4 bases, with 12 bases sitting between them. This CDR3 spans 15 amino acids. In DNA, the CDR3 is TGTGCCAGCAGCTTAGGGCAGGGGCTATACAATGAGCAGTTCTTC. It is translated as CASSLGQGLYNEQFF.

This clone has more than one count but fewer than ten. The chain carries TRBV19 and TRBJ1-4; 9 positions match TRBD1. The CDR3 is 15 residues long. Germline V gene lookup returns CDR1 LNHDA and CDR2 SQIVND (reference sequence). J gave up 6 bases and V 6 bases, and 8 bases lay outside the gene matches. The CDR3 loop reads CASSPPGTGYEKLFF. The CDR3 DNA is TGTGCCAGTAGCCCCCCCGGGACAGGGTATGAAAAACTGTTTTTT.

The V gene is TRBV6-1, the J gene TRBJ2-7, with 10 positions matching TRBD2. Germline assignment: CDR1 MNHNS and CDR2 SASEGT. The CDR3 runs to 14 residues. J was trimmed by 2 bases and V by 8 bases; bases with no gene match: 6. This CDR3 reads CASRSGGVPYEQYF. The CDR3 coding sequence is TGTGCCAGCCGGAGCGGGGGGGTCCCCTACGAGCAGTACTTC.

This chain connects TRBV10-3 to TRBJ2-3; 9 positions match TRBD2. The CDR3 sequence is 15 residues long. CDR1 ENHRY and CDR2 SYGVKD come from the germline V gene. J lost 3 bases, V lost 8 bases, and 9 bases had no gene match. Here the CDR3 DNA reads TGTGCCATCGGATCGCGGGAGGGTGGGACAGATACGCAGTATTTT. It is translated as CAIGSREGGTDTQYF.

This clone occurred a few times. V gene TRBV5-4 combines with J gene TRBJ2-3; D perhaps matches TRBD2 (7 bases). V shed 4 bases and J shed 2 bases, with 14 bases lying between them. Germline V CDR1 and CDR2: SGHNT, YYREEE (reference sequence). The CDR3 totals 15 residues. CDR3 amino acids: CASSLEGGNTDTQYF. As DNA, the CDR3 is TGTGCCAGCAGCCTTGAGGGGGGGAACACAGATACGCAGTATTTT.

The chain employs TRBV6-1 and TRBJ2-5, with a weak D call TRBD1 (5 bases). V dropped 6 bases and J dropped 5 bases, with 19 bases sitting between them. CDR1 is MNHNS and CDR2 is SASEGT in the germline V gene. The CDR3 is 15 residues long. The CDR3 protein is CASSIQGVTAETQYF. CDR3 nucleotide sequence: TGTGCCAGCAGCATACAAGGGGTCACAGCTGAGACCCAGTACTTC.

J is TRBJ2-1 and V is TRBV6-6; 11 nucleotides align to TRBD2. The CDR3 has 16 residues. Germline V gene lookup returns CDR1 MNHNY and CDR2 SVGAGI (reference sequence). V lost 0 bases, J lost 8 bases, and 6 bases stayed unmatched. In DNA, the CDR3 is TGTGCCAGCAGTTACTCTGTAGCGGGGGGGGAGGATGAGCAGTTCTTC. This translates into CASSYSVAGGEDEQFF.

This clone has only one observation. The CDR3 DNA reads as TGTGCCAGCAGCTTAGGGACTAGCGGGATAGCTAGCACAGATACGCAGTATTTT. Protein sequence: CASSLGTSGIASTDTQYF. The chain links TRBV7-9 to TRBJ2-3; 12 nucleotides agree with TRBD2. Germline V lookup: CDR1 SEHNR, CDR2 FQNEAQ (reference sequence). J lost 0 bases, V lost 1 base, and 5 bases had no gene match. The CDR3 totals 18 residues.

V usage is TRBV11-3 and J usage is TRBJ2-5; perhaps TRBD2 as D (6 bases). CDR1 is SGHNT, CDR2 YENEEA, per germline. The ends were cut back, 3 bases at V and 4 bases at J, with 9 bases in the middle. The CDR3 is 13 amino acids. The CDR3 here is CASSFWGGETQYF. CDR3 DNA sequence: TGTGCCAGCAGCTTCTGGGGAGGAGAGACCCAGTACTTC.

The chain is built from TRBV18 and TRBJ1-6; 7 nucleotides line up with TRBD1. CDR3 length: 14 residues. After removal of 3 bases from V and 7 bases from J, the junction contained 3 bases not matched to a gene. Looked up from germline, CDR1 is KGHSH and CDR2 is LQKENI. CDR3 bases: TGTGCCAGCTCACCTCAGACAGGGAATTCACCCCTCCACTTT. Protein sequence: CASSPQTGNSPLHF. Looking up the rest from reference TRBV18 and TRBJ1-6 gives the full variable domain: NAGVMQNPRHLVRRRGQEARLRCSPMKGHSHVYWYRQLPEEGLKFMVYLQKENIIDESGMPKERFSAEFPKEGPSILRIQQVVRGDSAAYFCASSPQTGNSPLHFGNGTRLTVT.

This sequence joins TRBV11-2 and TRBJ2-3; TRBD1 agrees at 10 bases. The V gene's germline CDR1 is SGHAT and CDR2 FQNNGV. There are 17 residues in the CDR3. Trimming removed 6 bases from V and 0 bases from J; junction bases left unmatched: 9. This CDR3 is CASRGPGQGPSTDTQYF. The CDR3 DNA follows: TGTGCCAGCAGGGGACCGGGACAGGGGCCTAGCACAGATACGCAGTATTTT.

The chain is built from TRBV5-1 and TRBJ2-2; tentative D call: TRBD1 (5 bases). V was trimmed by 0 bases and J by 5 bases, leaving 14 bases between them. The CDR3 sequence is 16 residues long. Germline V gene sequence: CDR1 SGHRS, CDR2 YFSETQ. The CDR3 region is CASSLEGQGVTGELFF. CDR3 DNA sequence: TGCGCCAGCAGCTTGGAAGGGCAGGGTGTGACCGGGGAGCTGTTTTTT.

The chain has TRBV20-1 and TRBJ2-1; possible D gene TRBD1, 5 bases. V lost 6 bases, J lost 8 bases, and 11 bases lay in between. Germline V gives CDR1 DFQATT, CDR2 SNEGSKA (reference sequence). CDR3 length equals 11 residues. Written as DNA, the CDR3 is TGCAGTGCCCCGGACAACGATGAGCAGTTCTTC. Its protein is CSAPDNDEQFF.

This chain uses TRBV18 with TRBJ2-5; TRBD1 agrees at 8 bases. The CDR3 loop spans 15 amino acids. Per the germline V gene, CDR1 is KGHSH and CDR2 is LQKENI. The V gene end was trimmed by 3 bases and the J gene end by 5 bases; junction bases not matched to a gene: 8. CDR3: CASSPSGGIGETQYF. DNA for the CDR3: TGTGCCAGCTCACCCTCAGGGGGCATAGGGGAGACCCAGTACTTC.

This chain joins TRBV19 and TRBJ2-3; 7 nucleotides agree with TRBD2. After removal of 4 bases from V and 5 bases from J, the junction contained 6 bases not matched to a gene. The germline CDR1 and CDR2 sequences are LNHDA and SQIVND (reference sequence). The CDR3 consists of 14 residues. CDR3 protein: CASSTLASGDTQYF. The CDR3 DNA follows: TGTGCCAGTAGTACACTAGCGAGCGGAGATACGCAGTATTTT.

V is TRBV11-3 and J is TRBJ2-1; 7 nucleotides line up with TRBD1. This CDR3 comprises 15 residues. The J segment lost 7 bases and the V segment lost 0 bases, leaving 6 bases of the junction unmatched. The germline gives CDR1 SGHNT, CDR2 YENEEA. The CDR3: CASSLDPRQGNEQFF. The DNA for the CDR3 is TGTGCCAGCAGCTTAGATCCCAGACAGGGTAATGAGCAGTTCTTC.

This clone was seen more than once but under ten times. The chain recombines TRBV6-5 with TRBJ1-1, with D tentatively TRBD1 (6 bases). The V end was cut by 2 bases, the J end by 4 bases, with 11 bases between. The CDR3 covers 14 residues. Germline V gives CDR1 MNHEY, CDR2 SVGAGI. CDR3 coding DNA: TGTGCCAGCAGTTACGGGGGCGCGAGCACTGAAGCTTTCTTT. This sequence encodes CASSYGGASTEAFF.

This chain joins TRBV9 and TRBJ2-1; TRBD1 matches 7 bases. Losses at the gene ends were 3 bases for V and 0 bases for J; bases not matched to a gene: 6. In germline, CDR1 is SGDLS, CDR2 YYNGEE. The CDR3 consists of 16 residues. The CDR3 spells CASSAPPGGSYNEQFF. CDR3 sequence (DNA): TGTGCCAGCAGCGCTCCCCCAGGGGGCTCCTACAATGAGCAGTTCTTC.

The chain is built from TRBV9 and TRBJ2-7; 8 bases are shared with TRBD1. Germline loops: CDR1 SGDLS, CDR2 YYNGEE. Trimming cost V 5 bases and J 3 bases; bases outside gene matches: 7. The CDR3 runs 14 residues. The CDR3 DNA reads as TGTGCCAGCAGTCCGGACAGGGACCACTACGAGCAGTACTTC. This sequence encodes CASSPDRDHYEQYF.